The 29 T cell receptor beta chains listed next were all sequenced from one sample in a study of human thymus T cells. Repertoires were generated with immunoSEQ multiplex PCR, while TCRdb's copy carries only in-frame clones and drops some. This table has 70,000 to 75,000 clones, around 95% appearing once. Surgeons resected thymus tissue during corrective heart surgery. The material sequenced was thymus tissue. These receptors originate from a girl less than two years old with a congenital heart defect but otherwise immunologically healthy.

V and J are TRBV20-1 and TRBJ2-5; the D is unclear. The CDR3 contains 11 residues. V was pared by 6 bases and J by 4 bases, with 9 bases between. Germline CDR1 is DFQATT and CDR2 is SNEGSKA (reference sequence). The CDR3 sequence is CSAPSLETQYF. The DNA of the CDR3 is TGCAGTGCCCCGTCTCTAGAGACCCAGTACTTC.

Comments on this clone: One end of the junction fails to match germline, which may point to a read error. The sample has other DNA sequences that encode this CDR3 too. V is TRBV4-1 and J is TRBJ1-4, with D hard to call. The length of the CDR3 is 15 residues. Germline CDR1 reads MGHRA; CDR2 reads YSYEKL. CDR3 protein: CASSQPDSDNEKLFF. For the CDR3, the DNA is TGCGCCAGCAGCCAACCCGATTCGGATAATGAAAAACTATTTTTT.

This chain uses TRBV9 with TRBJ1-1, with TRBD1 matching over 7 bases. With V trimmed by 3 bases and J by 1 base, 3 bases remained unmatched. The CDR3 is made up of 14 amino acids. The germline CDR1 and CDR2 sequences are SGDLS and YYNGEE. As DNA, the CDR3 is TGTGCCAGCAGCGAGGACAGGTCGAACACTGAAGCTTTCTTT. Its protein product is CASSEDRSNTEAFF.

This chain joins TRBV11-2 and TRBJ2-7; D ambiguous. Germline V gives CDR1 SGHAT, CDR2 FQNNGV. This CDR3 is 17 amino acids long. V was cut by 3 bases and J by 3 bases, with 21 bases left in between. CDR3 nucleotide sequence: TGTGCCAGCAGCTTGAGGTCTGATGTAGTGGGCCACTACGAGCAGTACTTC. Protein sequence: CASSLRSDVVGHYEQYF.

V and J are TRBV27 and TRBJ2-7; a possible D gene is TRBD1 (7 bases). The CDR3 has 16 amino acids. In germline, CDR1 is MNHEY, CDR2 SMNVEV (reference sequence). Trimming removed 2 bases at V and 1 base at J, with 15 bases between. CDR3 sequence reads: CASSLRLRDSSYEQYF. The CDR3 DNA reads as TGTGCCAGCAGTTTACGTTTGCGGGACAGTTCCTACGAGCAGTACTTC.

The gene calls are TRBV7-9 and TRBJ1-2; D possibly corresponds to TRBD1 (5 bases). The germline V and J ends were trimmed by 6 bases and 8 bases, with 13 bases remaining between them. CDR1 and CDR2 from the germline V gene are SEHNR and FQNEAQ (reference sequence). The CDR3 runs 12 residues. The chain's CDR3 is CASSEGEYGYTF. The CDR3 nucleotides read TGTGCCAGCAGTGAAGGGGAGTACGGCTACACCTTC.

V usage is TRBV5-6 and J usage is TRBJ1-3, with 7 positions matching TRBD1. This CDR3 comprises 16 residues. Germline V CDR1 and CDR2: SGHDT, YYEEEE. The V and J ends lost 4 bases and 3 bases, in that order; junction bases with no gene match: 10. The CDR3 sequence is CASSDYPTGDGNTIYF. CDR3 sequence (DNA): TGTGCCAGCAGCGACTACCCCACAGGGGATGGAAACACCATATATTTT.

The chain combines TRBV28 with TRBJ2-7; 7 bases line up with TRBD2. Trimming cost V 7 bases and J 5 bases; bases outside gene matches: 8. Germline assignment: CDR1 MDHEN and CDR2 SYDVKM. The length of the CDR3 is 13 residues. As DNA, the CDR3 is TGTGCCAGCACCCCTTTGGGGGGGGACGAGCAGTACTTC. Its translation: CASTPLGGDEQYF.

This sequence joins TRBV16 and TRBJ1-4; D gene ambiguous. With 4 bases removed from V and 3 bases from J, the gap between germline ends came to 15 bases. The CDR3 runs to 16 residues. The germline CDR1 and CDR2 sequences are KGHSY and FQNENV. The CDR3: CASSPMGQHSNEKLFF. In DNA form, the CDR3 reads TGTGCCAGCAGCCCTATGGGTCAGCATTCTAATGAAAAACTGTTTTTT.

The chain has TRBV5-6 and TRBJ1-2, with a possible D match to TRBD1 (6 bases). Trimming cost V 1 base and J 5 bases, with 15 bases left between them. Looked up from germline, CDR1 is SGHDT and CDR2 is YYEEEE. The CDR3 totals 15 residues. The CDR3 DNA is TGTGCCAGCAGCTTGCCAGGGGAGGCCTTTTATGGCTACACCTTC. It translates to CASSLPGEAFYGYTF.

CDR3 in DNA: TGCGCCAGCAGCCAGGGGGGGACAGGGCAGACTGAAGCTTTCTTT. Protein: CASSQGGTGQTEAFF. This chain links TRBV4-3 with TRBJ1-1; 9 positions agree with TRBD1. This CDR3 is 15 amino acids long. The V gene's germline CDR1 is LGHNA and CDR2 YSLEER. V lost 3 bases, J lost 5 bases, and 7 bases stayed unmatched.

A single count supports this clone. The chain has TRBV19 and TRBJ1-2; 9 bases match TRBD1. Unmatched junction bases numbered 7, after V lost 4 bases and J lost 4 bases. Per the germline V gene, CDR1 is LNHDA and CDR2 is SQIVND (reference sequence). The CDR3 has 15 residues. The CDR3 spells CASSRGDREGYGYTF. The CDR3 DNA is TGTGCCAGTAGTAGAGGGGACAGGGAGGGCTATGGCTACACCTTC.

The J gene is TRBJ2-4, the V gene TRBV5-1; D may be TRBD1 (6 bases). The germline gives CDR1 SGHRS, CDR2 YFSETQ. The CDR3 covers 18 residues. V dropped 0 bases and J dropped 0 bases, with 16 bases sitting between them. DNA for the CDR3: TGCGCCAGCAGCTTGGGAGGGGGTCTAGAGATAGCCAAAAACATTCAGTACTTC. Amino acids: CASSLGGGLEIAKNIQYF.

The DNA for the CDR3 is TGTGCCAGCAGTTACTGCCTCGTGGACAGGGTGGCCATGGGCGAAAAACTGTTTTTT. Translating it yields CASSYCLVDRVAMGEKLFF. The chain couples TRBV6-8 to TRBJ1-4; 8 bases map to TRBD1. J was trimmed by 8 bases and V by 1 base; bases with no gene match: 18. The germline V gene encodes CDR1 MNHGY and CDR2 SAAAGT. The CDR3 sequence is 19 residues long.

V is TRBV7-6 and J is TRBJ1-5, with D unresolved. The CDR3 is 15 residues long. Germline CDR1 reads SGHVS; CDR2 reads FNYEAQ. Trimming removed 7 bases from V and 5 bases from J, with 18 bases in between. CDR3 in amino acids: CASISIWVGHQPQHF. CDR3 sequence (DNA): TGTGCCAGCATTTCCATATGGGTAGGACATCAGCCCCAGCATTTT.

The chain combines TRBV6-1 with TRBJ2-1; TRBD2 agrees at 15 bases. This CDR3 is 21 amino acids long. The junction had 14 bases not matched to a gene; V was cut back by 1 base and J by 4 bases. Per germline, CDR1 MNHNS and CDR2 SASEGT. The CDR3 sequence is CASSEVPGTSGRRREYNEQFF. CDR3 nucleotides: TGTGCCAGCAGTGAAGTGCCGGGGACTAGCGGGAGGAGGAGGGAATACAATGAGCAGTTCTTC.

The CDR3 coding sequence is TGTGCCAGCAGCGTAGACTACACAGGGGAAGGCTACACCTTC. Translation gives CASSVDYTGEGYTF. V gene TRBV9 combines with J gene TRBJ1-2; 7 bases match TRBD1. V shed 0 bases and J 8 bases; nucleotides not matched to a gene: 7. This CDR3 region has 14 residues. Germline CDR1 reads SGDLS; CDR2 reads YYNGEE.

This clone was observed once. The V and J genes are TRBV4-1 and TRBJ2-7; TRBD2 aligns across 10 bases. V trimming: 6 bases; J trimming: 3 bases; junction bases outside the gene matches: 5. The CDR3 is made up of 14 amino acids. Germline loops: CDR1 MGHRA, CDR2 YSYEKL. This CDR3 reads CASSGTSDFYEQYF. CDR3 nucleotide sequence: TGCGCCAGCAGTGGGACTAGCGACTTCTACGAGCAGTACTTC.

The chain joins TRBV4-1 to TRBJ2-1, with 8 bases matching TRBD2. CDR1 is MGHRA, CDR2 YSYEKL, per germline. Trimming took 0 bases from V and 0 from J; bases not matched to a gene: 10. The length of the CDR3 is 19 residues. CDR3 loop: CASSQDQKREFISYNEQFF. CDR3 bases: TGCGCCAGCAGCCAAGATCAGAAGCGGGAGTTCATCTCCTACAATGAGCAGTTCTTC.

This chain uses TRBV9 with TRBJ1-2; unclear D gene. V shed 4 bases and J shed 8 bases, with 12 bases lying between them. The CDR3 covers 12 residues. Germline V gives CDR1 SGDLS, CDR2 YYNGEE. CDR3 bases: TGTGCCAGCAGCTCCCCCCGCCGGGGCTACACCTTC. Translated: CASSSPRRGYTF.

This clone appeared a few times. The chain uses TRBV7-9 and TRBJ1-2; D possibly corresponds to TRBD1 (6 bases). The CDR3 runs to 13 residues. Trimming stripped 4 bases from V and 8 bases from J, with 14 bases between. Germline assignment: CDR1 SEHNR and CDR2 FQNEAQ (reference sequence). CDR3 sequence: CASSSRTVEGYTF. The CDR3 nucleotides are TGTGCCAGCAGCTCCCGGACAGTTGAGGGCTACACCTTC.

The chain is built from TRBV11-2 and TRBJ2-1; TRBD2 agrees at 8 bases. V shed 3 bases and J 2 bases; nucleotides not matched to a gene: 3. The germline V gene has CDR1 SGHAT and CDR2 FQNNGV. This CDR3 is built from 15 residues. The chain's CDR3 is CASSFRGLAYNEQFF. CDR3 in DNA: TGTGCCAGCAGCTTTAGGGGACTAGCCTACAATGAGCAGTTCTTC.

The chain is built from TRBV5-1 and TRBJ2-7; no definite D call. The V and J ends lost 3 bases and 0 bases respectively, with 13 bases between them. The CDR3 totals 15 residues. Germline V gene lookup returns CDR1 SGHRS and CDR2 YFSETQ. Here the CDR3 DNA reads TGCGCCAGCAGCTGTCGCAACTCTACCTCCTACGAGCAGTACTTC. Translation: CASSCRNSTSYEQYF.

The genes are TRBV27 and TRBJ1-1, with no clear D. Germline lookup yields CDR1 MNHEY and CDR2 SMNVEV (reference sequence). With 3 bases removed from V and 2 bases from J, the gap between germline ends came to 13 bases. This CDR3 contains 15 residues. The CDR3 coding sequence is TGTGCCAGCAGTTTCGACCCCGCTAAAAACACTGAAGCTTTCTTT. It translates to CASSFDPAKNTEAFF.

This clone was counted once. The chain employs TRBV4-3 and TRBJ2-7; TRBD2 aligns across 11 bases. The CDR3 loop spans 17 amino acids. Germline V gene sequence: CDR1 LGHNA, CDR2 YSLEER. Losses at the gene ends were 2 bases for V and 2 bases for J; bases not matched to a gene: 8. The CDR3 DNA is TGCGCCAGCAGCCAACCGCCCCTACTAGCGGGGGCCTACGAGCAGTACTTC. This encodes CASSQPPLLAGAYEQYF.

The CDR3 is CASSLIPGQGFYTEAFF. The CDR3 coding sequence is TGTGCCAGCAGTTTAATCCCGGGACAGGGCTTTTACACTGAAGCTTTCTTT. The rearrangement links TRBV27 to TRBJ1-1, with 9 positions matching TRBD1. The CDR3 sequence is 17 residues long. The J segment lost 3 bases and the V segment lost 2 bases, leaving 10 bases of the junction unmatched. Germline V gene sequence: CDR1 MNHEY, CDR2 SMNVEV (reference sequence).

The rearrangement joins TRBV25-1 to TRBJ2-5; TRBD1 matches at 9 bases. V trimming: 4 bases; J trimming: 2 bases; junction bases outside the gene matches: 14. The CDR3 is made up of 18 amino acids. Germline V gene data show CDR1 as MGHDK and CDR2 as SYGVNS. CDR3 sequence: CASSGTPEGQGCQETQYF. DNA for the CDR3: TGTGCCAGCAGTGGGACCCCCGAGGGACAGGGCTGTCAAGAGACCCAGTACTTC.

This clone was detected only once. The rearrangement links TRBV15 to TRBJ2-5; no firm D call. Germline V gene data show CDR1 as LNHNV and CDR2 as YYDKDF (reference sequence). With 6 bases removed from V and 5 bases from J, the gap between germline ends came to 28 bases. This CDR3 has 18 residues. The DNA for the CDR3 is TGTGCCACCAGGACTCGACCCAACAAAGCTCGGCGGCTGGAGACCCAGTACTTC. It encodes CATRTRPNKARRLETQYF.

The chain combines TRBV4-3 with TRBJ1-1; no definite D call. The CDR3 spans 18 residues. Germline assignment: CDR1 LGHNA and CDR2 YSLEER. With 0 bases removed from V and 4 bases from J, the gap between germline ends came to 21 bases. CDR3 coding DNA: TGCGCCAGCAGCCAAGAAAATCCTTCGGGCGAGGTGTCCACTGAAGCTTTCTTT. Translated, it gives CASSQENPSGEVSTEAFF.